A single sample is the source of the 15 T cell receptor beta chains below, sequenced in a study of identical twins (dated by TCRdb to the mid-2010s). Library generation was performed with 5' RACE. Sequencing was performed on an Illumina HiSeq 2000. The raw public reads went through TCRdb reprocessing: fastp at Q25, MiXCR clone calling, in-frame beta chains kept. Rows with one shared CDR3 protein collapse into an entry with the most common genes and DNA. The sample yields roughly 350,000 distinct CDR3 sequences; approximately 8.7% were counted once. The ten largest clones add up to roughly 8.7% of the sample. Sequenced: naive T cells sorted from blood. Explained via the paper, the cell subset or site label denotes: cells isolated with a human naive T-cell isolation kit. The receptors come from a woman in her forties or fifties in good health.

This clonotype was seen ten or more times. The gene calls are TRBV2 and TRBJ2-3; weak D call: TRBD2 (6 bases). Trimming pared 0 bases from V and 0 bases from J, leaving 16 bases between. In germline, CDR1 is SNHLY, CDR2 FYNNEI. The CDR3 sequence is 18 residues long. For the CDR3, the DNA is TGTGCCAGCAGTGAAGCGGTGAATCCGGGAGTTAGCACAGATACGCAGTATTTT. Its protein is CASSEAVNPGVSTDTQYF.

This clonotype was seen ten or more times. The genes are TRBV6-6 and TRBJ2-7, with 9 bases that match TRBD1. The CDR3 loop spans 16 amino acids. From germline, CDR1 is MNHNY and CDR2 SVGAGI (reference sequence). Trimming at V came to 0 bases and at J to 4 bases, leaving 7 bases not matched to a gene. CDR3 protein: CASSYSNTGGWYEQYF. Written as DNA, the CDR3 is TGTGCCAGCAGTTACTCCAATACAGGGGGCTGGTACGAGCAGTACTTC.

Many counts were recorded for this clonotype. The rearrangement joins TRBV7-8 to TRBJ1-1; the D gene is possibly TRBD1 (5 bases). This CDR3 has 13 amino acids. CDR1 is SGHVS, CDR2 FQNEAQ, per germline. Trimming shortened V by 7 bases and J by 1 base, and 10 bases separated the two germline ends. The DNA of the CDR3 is TGTGCCAGCACTCCCGGGGGGAACACTGAAGCTTTCTTT. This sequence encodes CASTPGGNTEAFF.

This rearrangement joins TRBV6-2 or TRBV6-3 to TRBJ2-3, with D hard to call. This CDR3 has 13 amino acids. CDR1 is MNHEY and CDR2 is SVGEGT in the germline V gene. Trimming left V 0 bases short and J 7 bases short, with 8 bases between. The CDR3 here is CASSYSSRNTQYF. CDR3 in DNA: TGTGCCAGCAGTTACTCGTCACGAAATACGCAGTATTTT.

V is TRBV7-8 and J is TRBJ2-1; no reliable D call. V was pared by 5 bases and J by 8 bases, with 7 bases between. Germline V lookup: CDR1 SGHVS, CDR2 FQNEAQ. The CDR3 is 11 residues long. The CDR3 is CASSPKDEQFF. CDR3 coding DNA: TGTGCCAGCAGCCCCAAAGATGAGCAGTTCTTC.

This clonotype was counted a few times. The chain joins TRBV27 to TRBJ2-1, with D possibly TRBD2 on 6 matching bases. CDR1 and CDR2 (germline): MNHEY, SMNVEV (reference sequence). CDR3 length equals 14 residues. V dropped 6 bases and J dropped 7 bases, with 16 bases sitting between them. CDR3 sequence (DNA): TGTGCCAGCAGCCTTAGTAGGGCGGGAAATGAGCAGTTCTTC. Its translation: CASSLSRAGNEQFF.

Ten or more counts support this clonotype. This CDR3 reads CSAKTGGNTGELFF. As DNA, the CDR3 is TGCAGTGCTAAGACAGGGGGGAACACCGGGGAGCTGTTTTTT. The rearrangement joins TRBV20-1 to TRBJ2-2; TRBD1 agrees at 9 bases. Germline CDR1 reads DFQATT; CDR2 reads SNEGSKA (reference sequence). J gave up 1 base and V 4 bases, and 1 base lay outside the gene matches. The CDR3 is 14 residues long.

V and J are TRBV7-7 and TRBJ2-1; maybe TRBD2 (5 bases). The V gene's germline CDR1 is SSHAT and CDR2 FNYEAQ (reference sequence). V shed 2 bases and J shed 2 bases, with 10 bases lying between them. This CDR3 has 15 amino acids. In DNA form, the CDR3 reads TGTGCCAGCAGCTTAACTAGTTTACCCTACAATGAGCAGTTCTTC. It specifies CASSLTSLPYNEQFF. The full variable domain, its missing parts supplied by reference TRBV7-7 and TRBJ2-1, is GAGVSQSPRYKVTKRGQDVTLRCDPISSHATLYWYQQALGQGPEFLTYFNYEAQPDKSGLPSDRFSAERPEGSISTLTIQRTEQRDSAMYRCASSLTSLPYNEQFFGPGTRLTVL.

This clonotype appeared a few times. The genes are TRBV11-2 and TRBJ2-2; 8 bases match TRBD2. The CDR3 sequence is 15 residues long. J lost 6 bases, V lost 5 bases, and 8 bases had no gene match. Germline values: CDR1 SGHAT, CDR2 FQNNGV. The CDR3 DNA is TGTGCCAGCAGCCCCCTTACGGGAGGGCCCGGGGAGCTGTTTTTT. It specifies CASSPLTGGPGELFF. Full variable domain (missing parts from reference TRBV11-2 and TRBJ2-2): EAGVAQSPRYKIIEKRQSVAFWCNPISGHATLYWYQQILGQGPKLLIQFQNNGVVDDSQLPKDRFSAERLKGVDSTLKIQPAKLEDSAVYLCASSPLTGGPGELFFGEGSRLTVL.

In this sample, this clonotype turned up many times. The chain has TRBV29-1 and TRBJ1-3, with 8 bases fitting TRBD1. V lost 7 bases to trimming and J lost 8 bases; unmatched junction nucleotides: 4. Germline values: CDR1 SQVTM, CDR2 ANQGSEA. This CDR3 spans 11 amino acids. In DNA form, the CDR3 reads TGCAGCGCTGGGACAGGAGACACCATATATTTT. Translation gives CSAGTGDTIYF.

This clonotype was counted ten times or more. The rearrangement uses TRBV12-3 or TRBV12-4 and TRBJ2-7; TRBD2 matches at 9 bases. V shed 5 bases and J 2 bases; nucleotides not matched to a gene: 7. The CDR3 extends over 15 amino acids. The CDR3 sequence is CASSPSSGTPYEQYF. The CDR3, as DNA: TGTGCCAGCAGTCCCTCTAGCGGGACCCCCTACGAGCAGTACTTC.

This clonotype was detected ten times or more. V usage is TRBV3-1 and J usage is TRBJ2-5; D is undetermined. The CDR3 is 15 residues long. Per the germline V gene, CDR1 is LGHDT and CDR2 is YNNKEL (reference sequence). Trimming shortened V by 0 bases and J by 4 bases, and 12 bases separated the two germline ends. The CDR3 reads CASSQDPASSETQYF. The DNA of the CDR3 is TGTGCCAGCAGCCAAGATCCCGCCAGCTCAGAGACCCAGTACTTC.

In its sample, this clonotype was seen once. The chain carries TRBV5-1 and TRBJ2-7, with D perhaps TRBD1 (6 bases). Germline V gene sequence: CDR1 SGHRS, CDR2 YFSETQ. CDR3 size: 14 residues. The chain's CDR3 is CASSLRTGPYDQYV. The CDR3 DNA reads TGCGCCAGCAGCTTGCGAACAGGGCCCTACGATCAGTACGTC.

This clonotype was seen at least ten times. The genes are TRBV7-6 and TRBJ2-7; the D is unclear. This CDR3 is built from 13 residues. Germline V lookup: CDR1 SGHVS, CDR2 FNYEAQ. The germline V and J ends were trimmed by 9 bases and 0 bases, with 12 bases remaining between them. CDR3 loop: CASPEGHSYEQYV. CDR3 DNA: TGTGCCAGTCCAGAAGGCCACTCCTACGAGCAGTACGTC.

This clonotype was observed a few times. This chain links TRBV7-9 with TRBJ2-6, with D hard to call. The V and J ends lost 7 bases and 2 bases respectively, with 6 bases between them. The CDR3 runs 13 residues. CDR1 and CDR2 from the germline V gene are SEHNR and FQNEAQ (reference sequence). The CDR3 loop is CASTLTGANVLTF. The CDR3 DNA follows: TGTGCCAGCACCCTGACTGGGGCCAACGTCCTGACTTTC. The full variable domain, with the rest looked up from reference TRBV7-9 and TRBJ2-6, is DTGVSQNPRHKITKRGQNVTFRCDPISEHNRLYWYRQTLGQGPEFLTYFQNEAQLEKSRLLSDRFSAERPKGSFSTLEIQRTEQGDSAMYLCASTLTGANVLTFGAGSRLTVL.